The 27 T cell receptor beta chains reported below all come from one sample, sequenced in a study of cytomegalovirus exposure and HLA in healthy donors. The primer mix had 60 Vbeta and 13 Jbeta primers. This table comes from immunoSEQ multiplex PCR, and its TCRdb copy is limited to in-frame clones, with some not included. The sample has a few hundred thousand clones, approximately 91% seen once. Sequenced material: PBMCs. These TCRs come from a girl aged 2 to 10 in good health and CMV-seronegative.

The J gene is TRBJ1-3, the V gene TRBV5-4; D remains ambiguous. The CDR3 runs 14 residues. V was shortened by 4 bases and J by 1 base, with 9 bases between the two germline ends. The germline gives CDR1 SGHNT, CDR2 YYREEE (reference sequence). The CDR3 spells CASSGPASGNTIYF. The CDR3 nucleotides are TGTGCCAGCAGCGGTCCCGCGTCTGGAAACACCATATATTTT.

The V and J genes are TRBV25-1 and TRBJ1-3, with D uncertain. The CDR3 runs to 14 residues. With 4 bases removed from V and 4 bases from J, the gap between germline ends came to 11 bases. CDR1 and CDR2 from the germline V gene are MGHDK and SYGVNS. The CDR3 here is CASSVGTSGNTIYF. Written as DNA, the CDR3 is TGTGCCAGCAGTGTCGGTACTTCCGGAAACACCATATATTTT.

As concerns this clone: Mismatch with germline at one junction end may stem from a read error. J is TRBJ1-1 and V is TRBV7-9; the match to TRBD1 covers 8 bases. In germline, CDR1 is SEHNR, CDR2 FQNEAQ (reference sequence). This CDR3 has 17 residues. The CDR3 loop is CSSSSITGGPWRTEAFF. CDR3 nucleotides: TGTTCCAGCAGCTCTATTACAGGGGGGCCTTGGCGCACTGAAGCTTTCTTT. The variable domain in full, with the rest retrieved from reference TRBV7-9 and TRBJ1-1, is DTGVSQNPRHKITKRGQNVTFRCDPISEHNRLYWYRQTLGQGPEFLTYFQNEAQLEKSRLLSDRFSAERPKGSFSTLEIQRTEQGDSAMYLCSSSSITGGPWRTEAFFGQGTRLTVV.

The genes are TRBV29-1 and TRBJ1-4, with D perhaps TRBD1 (6 bases). CDR1 is SQVTM and CDR2 is ANQGSEA in the germline V gene. CDR3 length equals 15 residues. Trimming left V 6 bases short and J 5 bases short, with 19 bases between. CDR3 residues: CSVGVEGVSNEKLFF. The CDR3 nucleotides read TGCAGCGTCGGGGTCGAGGGGGTCTCAAATGAAAAACTGTTTTTT.

The chain carries TRBV7-6 and TRBJ2-6; 11 bases agree with TRBD1. CDR3 length: 20 residues. With 4 bases clipped from V and 0 bases from J, the junction kept 11 bases outside the gene matches. Germline CDR1 is SGHVS and CDR2 is FNYEAQ. This chain's CDR3 is CASSSGQGAYVYSGANVLTF. The CDR3 region has the DNA TGTGCCAGCAGCTCCGGACAGGGGGCGTACGTTTACTCTGGGGCCAACGTCCTGACTTTC. The variable domain in full, completed from reference TRBV7-6 and TRBJ2-6, reads GAGVSQSPRYKVTKRGQDVALRCDPISGHVSLYWYRQALGQGPEFLTYFNYEAQQDKSGLPNDRFSAERPEGSISTLTIQRTEQRDSAMYRCASSSGQGAYVYSGANVLTFGAGSRLTVL.

This chain connects TRBV2 to TRBJ2-3; maybe TRBD1 (5 bases). V lost 7 bases to trimming and J lost 0 bases, with 17 bases between them. Germline V CDR1 and CDR2: SNHLY, FYNNEI. The CDR3 sequence is 16 residues long. CDR3 protein: CASILWGASSTDTQYF. The DNA for the CDR3 is TGTGCCAGCATCCTTTGGGGCGCCTCTAGCACAGATACGCAGTATTTT.

The chain employs TRBV9 and TRBJ2-7, with D possibly TRBD2 on 6 matching bases. Germline V gene lookup returns CDR1 SGDLS and CDR2 YYNGEE. The CDR3 sequence is 15 residues long. With 0 bases removed from V and 3 bases from J, the gap between germline ends came to 13 bases. The CDR3 spells CASSVAGDWGYEQYF. The CDR3 bases are TGTGCCAGCAGCGTAGCTGGGGACTGGGGCTACGAGCAGTACTTC.

The chain is built from TRBV6-5 and TRBJ1-3; D gene ambiguous. The CDR3 spans 15 residues. V was clipped by 7 bases and J by 0 bases, with 13 bases between them. The germline CDR1 and CDR2 sequences are MNHEY and SVGAGI. CDR3 in amino acids: CASTDPGNSGNTIYF. The CDR3 nucleotides read TGTGCCAGCACCGACCCGGGGAACTCTGGAAACACCATATATTTT.

This chain connects TRBV10-1 to TRBJ1-3, with 7 bases that match TRBD1. The CDR3 consists of 15 residues. Per the germline V gene, CDR1 is WNHNN and CDR2 is SYGVQD (reference sequence). After removal of 5 bases from V and 0 bases from J, the junction contained 4 bases not matched to a gene. CDR3 sequence: CASSRDSVSGNTIYF. The CDR3 nucleotides are TGCGCCAGCAGTCGGGACAGCGTCTCTGGAAACACCATATATTTT.

J is TRBJ2-5 and V is TRBV13, with TRBD2 matching 7 bases. The CDR3 runs 12 residues. The germline gives CDR1 PRHDT, CDR2 FYEKMQ (reference sequence). V shed 5 bases and J 7 bases; nucleotides not matched to a gene: 4. The CDR3 loop is CASSTGGGTQYF. The CDR3, as DNA: TGTGCCAGCAGCACGGGGGGAGGGACCCAGTACTTC.

The rearrangement joins TRBV30 to TRBJ1-5; a possible D gene is TRBD1 (5 bases). In germline, CDR1 is GTSNPN, CDR2 SVGIG (reference sequence). CDR3 length: 12 amino acids. V was clipped by 4 bases and J by 11 bases, with 15 bases between them. As DNA, the CDR3 is TGTGCCTGGAAGGGTAGGGGTTCAGCCCAGCATTTT. It is translated as CAWKGRGSAQHF. The full variable domain, in which reference TRBV30 and TRBJ1-5 provide the parts outside the CDR3, is SQTIHQWPATLVQPVGSPLSLECTVEGTSNPNLYWYRQAAGRGLQLLFYSVGIGQISSEVPQNLSASRPQDRQFILSSKKLLLSDSGFYLCAWKGRGSAQHFGDGTRLSIL.

V gene TRBV4-2 combines with J gene TRBJ2-4; a possible D gene is TRBD2 (6 bases). This CDR3 contains 19 residues. V lost 1 base and J lost 0, with 19 bases in between. Germline CDR1 LGHNA, CDR2 YNFKEQ. The DNA for the CDR3 is TGTGCCAGCAGCCAAGCGGATACAGCGGGTGGGGCAGCCAAAAACATTCAGTACTTC. As protein: CASSQADTAGGAAKNIQYF.

This chain joins TRBV7-9 and TRBJ2-3; D might be TRBD2 (6 bases). The CDR3 covers 16 residues. Trimming shortened V by 4 bases and J by 7 bases, and 21 bases separated the two germline ends. Germline V gene data show CDR1 as SEHNR and CDR2 as FQNEAQ (reference sequence). This CDR3 reads CASSSRTSERGNTQYF. The CDR3 DNA sequence: TGTGCCAGCAGCTCCAGGACTTCAGAACGGGGGAATACGCAGTATTTT.

This chain connects TRBV19 to TRBJ2-1; 12 nucleotides line up with TRBD2. Germline CDR1 is LNHDA and CDR2 is SQIVND (reference sequence). Trimming removed 1 base from V and 7 bases from J; junction bases left unmatched: 2. This CDR3 contains 15 residues. DNA of the CDR3: TGTGCCAGTAGTATAGGTCTAGCGGGAGGGAATGAGCAGTTCTTC. Its protein product is CASSIGLAGGNEQFF.

This clone was recorded once. The chain joins TRBV9 to TRBJ1-1; D possibly corresponds to TRBD1 (5 bases). V shed 4 bases and J shed 2 bases, with 9 bases lying between them. The length of the CDR3 is 13 residues. Germline values: CDR1 SGDLS, CDR2 YYNGEE. CDR3 DNA sequence: TGTGCCAGCAGCCTGACAGTCAACACTGAAGCTTTCTTT. It specifies CASSLTVNTEAFF.

The chain carries TRBV9 and TRBJ1-2, with D possibly being TRBD1 (5 bases). This CDR3 is 15 amino acids long. V dropped 4 bases and J dropped 0 bases, with 13 bases sitting between them. The germline V gene encodes CDR1 SGDLS and CDR2 YYNGEE. CDR3: CASSPPQTANYGYTF. CDR3 in DNA: TGTGCCAGCAGCCCCCCCCAGACAGCTAACTATGGCTACACCTTC. The full variable domain, in which reference TRBV9 and TRBJ1-2 provide the parts outside the CDR3, is DSGVTQTPKHLITATGQRVTLRCSPRSGDLSVYWYQQSLDQGLQFLIQYYNGEERAKGNILERFSAQQFPDLHSELNLSSLELGDSALYFCASSPPQTANYGYTFGSGTRLTVV.

V is TRBV15 and J is TRBJ2-2; no clear D. The CDR3 sequence is 14 residues long. V lost 0 bases and J 4 bases, leaving 6 bases between the germline ends. The germline CDR1 and CDR2 sequences are LNHNV and YYDKDF (reference sequence). The CDR3 spells CATSRDSITGELFF. CDR3 sequence (DNA): TGTGCCACCAGCAGAGATAGCATCACCGGGGAGCTGTTTTTT.

The chain joins TRBV14 to TRBJ2-5, with D tentatively TRBD1 (6 bases). The CDR3 sequence is 15 residues long. Trimming cost V 1 base and J 5 bases, with 14 bases left between them. Looked up from germline, CDR1 is SGHDN and CDR2 is FVKESK. The CDR3 is CASSQGNRVPETQYF. The CDR3 DNA follows: TGTGCCAGCAGCCAAGGGAACAGGGTTCCGGAGACCCAGTACTTC.

CDR3 in DNA: TGTGCCAGTAGTCTGGACAGCCGATTTGAAAAACTGTTTTTT. This codes for CASSLDSRFEKLFF. This chain links TRBV19 with TRBJ1-4; D is possibly TRBD1 (6 bases). Trimming removed 5 bases from V and 7 bases from J, with 14 bases in between. CDR3 length: 14 residues. CDR1 LNHDA and CDR2 SQIVND come from the germline V gene (reference sequence). The complete variable domain, with remaining parts taken from reference TRBV19 and TRBJ1-4, reads DGGITQSPKYLFRKEGQNVTLSCEQNLNHDAMYWYRQDPGQGLRLIYYSQIVNDFQKGDIAEGYSVSREKKESFPLTVTSAQKNPTAFYLCASSLDSRFEKLFFGSGTQLSVL.

The chain links TRBV4-1 to TRBJ1-4, with D possibly being TRBD1 (6 bases). The V gene's germline CDR1 is MGHRA and CDR2 YSYEKL. V was pared by 4 bases and J by 5 bases, with 14 bases between. The CDR3 spans 15 residues. CDR3 DNA sequence: TGCGCCAGCAGCCTCTTCCGGACAGAAAATGAAAAACTGTTTTTT. Amino acid sequence: CASSLFRTENEKLFF.

The chain couples TRBV2 to TRBJ1-2; TRBD1 is a possible D gene (6 bases). This CDR3 spans 12 amino acids. Between the trimmed V and J ends, which lost 2 bases and 7 bases, there was a span of 8 bases. Germline V gene sequence: CDR1 SNHLY, CDR2 FYNNEI. The chain's CDR3 is CASSEQGLGYTF. The CDR3 nucleotides are TGTGCCAGCAGTGAACAGGGGCTTGGCTACACCTTC. Supplemented by reference TRBV2 and TRBJ1-2, the full variable domain reads EPEVTQTPSHQVTQMGQEVILRCVPISNHLYFYWYRQILGQKVEFLVSFYNNEISEKSEIFDDQFSVERPDGSNFTLKIRSTKLEDSAMYFCASSEQGLGYTFGSGTRLTVV.

This sequence joins TRBV4-1 and TRBJ2-1; the match to TRBD2 covers 12 bases. Germline lookup yields CDR1 MGHRA and CDR2 YSYEKL. Trimming cost V 2 bases and J 3 bases; bases outside gene matches: 2. CDR3 length: 16 amino acids. In nucleotides, the CDR3 is TGCGCCAGCAGCCAACTAGCGGGGGGGGACTACAATGAGCAGTTCTTC. Translation: CASSQLAGGDYNEQFF.

This chain connects TRBV5-1 to TRBJ1-3, with D possibly TRBD1 on 5 matching bases. The CDR3 totals 16 residues. V was clipped by 0 bases and J by 2 bases, with 12 bases between them. CDR1 is SGHRS and CDR2 is YFSETQ in the germline V gene. CDR3 DNA: TGCGCCAGCAGCTTGGAGATTCCAGGGACTGGAAACACCATATATTTT. Its translation is CASSLEIPGTGNTIYF.

This chain joins TRBV7-9 and TRBJ2-3; D ambiguous. CDR3 length: 12 amino acids. V lost 5 bases and J 6 bases, leaving 9 bases between the germline ends. Germline V gene data show CDR1 as SEHNR and CDR2 as FQNEAQ (reference sequence). CDR3 amino acids: CASSLNLDTQYF. The CDR3 DNA sequence: TGTGCCAGCAGCCTAAACTTGGATACGCAGTATTTT. The full variable domain, its missing parts supplied by reference TRBV7-9 and TRBJ2-3, is DTGVSQNPRHKITKRGQNVTFRCDPISEHNRLYWYRQTLGQGPEFLTYFQNEAQLEKSRLLSDRFSAERPKGSFSTLEIQRTEQGDSAMYLCASSLNLDTQYFGPGTRLTVL.

The gene calls are TRBV10-3 and TRBJ2-3; maybe TRBD2 (6 bases). The CDR3 has 14 amino acids. V dropped 4 bases and J dropped 4 bases, with 12 bases sitting between them. Germline loops: CDR1 ENHRY, CDR2 SYGVKD. CDR3: CAISVGGVPDTQYF. CDR3 sequence (DNA): TGTGCCATCAGTGTGGGGGGAGTCCCAGATACGCAGTATTTT.

V is TRBV5-6 and J is TRBJ1-5; a possible D gene is TRBD1 (5 bases). In germline, CDR1 is SGHDT, CDR2 YYEEEE. Trimming stripped 0 bases from V and 5 bases from J, with 9 bases between. This CDR3 has 14 residues. The CDR3 here is CASSLGGSHQPQHF. The DNA for the CDR3 is TGTGCCAGCAGCTTGGGGGGCAGCCATCAGCCCCAGCATTTT.

This clone was observed a single time. The CDR3 coding sequence is TGCGCCAGCAGCCAAGAGCTGACAGGGGGCAGGCAGCCCCAGCATTTT. This codes for CASSQELTGGRQPQHF. The chain recombines TRBV4-1 with TRBJ1-5; TRBD1 matches 10 bases. Germline-derived CDR1 and CDR2 are MGHRA and YSYEKL. CDR3 length: 16 amino acids. Unmatched junction bases numbered 6, after V lost 0 bases and J lost 7 bases.